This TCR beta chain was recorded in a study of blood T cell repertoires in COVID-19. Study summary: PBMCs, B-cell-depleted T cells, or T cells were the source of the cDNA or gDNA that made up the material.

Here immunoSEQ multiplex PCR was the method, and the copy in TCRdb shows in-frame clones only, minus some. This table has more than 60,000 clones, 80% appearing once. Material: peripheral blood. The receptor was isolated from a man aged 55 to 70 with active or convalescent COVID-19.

The CDR3 reads CASSQDRGRNGYTF. CDR3 nucleotide sequence: TGCGCCAGCAGCCAAGACAGGGGGAGGAATGGCTACACCTTC. The rearrangement uses TRBV4-3 and TRBJ1-2; 7 bases agree with TRBD1. CDR3 length: 14 residues. The V gene's germline CDR1 is LGHNA and CDR2 YSLEER. The V gene end was trimmed by 0 bases and the J gene end by 6 bases; junction bases not matched to a gene: 4.